This entry features one T cell receptor (beta chain) sequence. Its antigen is as yet unknown. The data are from a study of cytomegalovirus exposure and HLA in healthy donors. CDR1 is SEHNR, CDR2 FQNEAQ, per germline (reference sequence). Deletions cut 4 bases from V and 5 bases from J, with 11 bases between. This CDR3 is built from 13 residues. Study-wide findings and caveats: Listed as cytomegalovirus-associated were 150 to 200 TCR beta chains. With DRB1 most and HLA-C fewest, TCR association rates differed between HLA loci in a later analysis.

The PCR contained 60 Vbeta and 13 Jbeta primers. In the authors' workflow: In a later analysis, about 11 million of approximately 86 million unique beta chains occurred in at least two donors. Method: immunoSEQ multiplex PCR; TCRdb's copy keeps in-frame clones and lacks some. For V, J and clone size, that table is used; D and trimming come from the DNA. Here the sample spans over 100,000 clones, roughly 80% being singletons. This sequence originates from a man aged 25 to 45 in good health and CMV-seronegative. Sequencing was carried out using PBMCs. This sequence joins TRBV7-9 and TRBJ1-1; maybe TRBD1 (6 bases). Here the CDR3 DNA reads TGTGCCAGCAGCTCAGGGGATCAGACTGAAGCTTTCTTT. Protein product: CASSSGDQTEAFF.